This T cell receptor beta chain is from a study of blood T cells in healthy people across ages. Overall study findings and caveats: A greater number of naive CD4+ cells and higher diversity distinguished long-lived donors from aged donors.

A remark on this clonotype: Its antigen is as yet unknown.

Together with a sample-barcoded 5' primer, a J-beta primer mix was included in a second PCR lasting 7 to 11 cycles. TCRdb re-derived calls from the 5' RACE reads in MiXCR, one entry per CDR3 protein. In the table there are approximately 1.5 million distinct CDR3 sequences, roughly a third of which are singletons. The CDR3 covers 14 residues. Germline assignment: CDR1 ENHRY and CDR2 SYGVKD. Trimming left V 6 bases short and J 12 bases short, with 21 bases between. The chain has TRBV10-3 and TRBJ2-1, with a possible D match to TRBD2 (5 bases). The sequenced sample was blood. The receptor was derived from a woman under 40 in good health. This CDR3 is CAISPGPSGGRQFF. CDR3 in DNA: TGTGCCATCAGCCCCGGGCCGAGCGGAGGTCGGCAGTTCTTC.